Included here is one T cell receptor (beta chain) sequence, with context. Its target is unknown. Extracted from the samples, RNA was reverse transcribed into cDNA to serve as the sequencing template. Method: immunoSEQ multiplex PCR; TCRdb's copy keeps in-frame clones and lacks some. Among under 200,000 clones listed, 60% were seen once. Indicated treatment: oral pan-JAK inhibitor, 5-10 mg twice daily. This entry is derived from a study of CD8+ T cells in alopecia areata. Whole-study findings and limits: A great number of expanded lesional clones endured in scalp and blood during tofacitinib.

The V and J ends lost 7 bases and 6 bases respectively, with 15 bases between them. The length of the CDR3 is 13 residues. Germline CDR1 SGHTA, CDR2 FQGNSA. Sequencing was performed on CD4+ T cells sorted from blood, taken at week 24, from a patient treated with tofacitinib. The chain employs TRBV7-2 and TRBJ2-5, with no clear D. This clonotype was sampled from a human donor with alopecia areata. CDR3 bases: TGTGCCAGCAACCAACCCCCAGAGAAGACCCAGTACTTC. Translating it yields CASNQPPEKTQYF.